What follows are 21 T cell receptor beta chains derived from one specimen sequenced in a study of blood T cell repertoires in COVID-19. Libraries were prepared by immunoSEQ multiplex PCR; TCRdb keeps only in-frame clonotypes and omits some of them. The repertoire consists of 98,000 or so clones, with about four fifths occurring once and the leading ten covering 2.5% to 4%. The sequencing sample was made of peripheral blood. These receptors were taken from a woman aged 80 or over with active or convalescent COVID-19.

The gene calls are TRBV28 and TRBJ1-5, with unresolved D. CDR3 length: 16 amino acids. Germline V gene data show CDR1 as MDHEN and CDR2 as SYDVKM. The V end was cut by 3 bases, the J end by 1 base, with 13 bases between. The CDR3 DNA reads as TGTGCCAGCAGTTTCGGCGGAAAAACAAGCAATCAGCCCCAGCATTTT. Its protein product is CASSFGGKTSNQPQHF.

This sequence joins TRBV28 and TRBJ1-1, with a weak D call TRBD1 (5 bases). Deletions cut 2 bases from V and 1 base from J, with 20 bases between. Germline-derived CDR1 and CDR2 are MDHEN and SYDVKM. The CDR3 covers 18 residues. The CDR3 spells CASSLGSAGQLTNTEAFF. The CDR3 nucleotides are TGTGCCAGCAGTTTAGGTTCGGCAGGGCAACTCACGAACACTGAAGCTTTCTTT.

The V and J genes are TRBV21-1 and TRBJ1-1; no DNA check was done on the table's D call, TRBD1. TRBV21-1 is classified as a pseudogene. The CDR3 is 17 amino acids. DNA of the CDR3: TGTGCCAGCAGCAAAGGGACAGGGCCTTTTATGAACACTGAAGCTTTCTTT. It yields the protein CASSKGTGPFMNTEAFF.

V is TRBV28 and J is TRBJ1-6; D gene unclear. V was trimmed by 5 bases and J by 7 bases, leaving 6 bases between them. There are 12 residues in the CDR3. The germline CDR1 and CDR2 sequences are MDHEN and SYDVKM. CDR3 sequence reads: CASSPPNSPLHF. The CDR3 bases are TGTGCCAGCAGTCCTCCGAATTCACCCCTCCACTTT.

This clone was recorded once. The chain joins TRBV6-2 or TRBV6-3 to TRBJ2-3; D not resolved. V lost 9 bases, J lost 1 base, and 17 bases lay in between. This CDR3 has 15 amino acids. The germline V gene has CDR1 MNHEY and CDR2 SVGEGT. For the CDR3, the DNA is TGTGCCAGTAGCCCCAGGAACACCGGCACAGATACGCAGTATTTT. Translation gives CASSPRNTGTDTQYF.

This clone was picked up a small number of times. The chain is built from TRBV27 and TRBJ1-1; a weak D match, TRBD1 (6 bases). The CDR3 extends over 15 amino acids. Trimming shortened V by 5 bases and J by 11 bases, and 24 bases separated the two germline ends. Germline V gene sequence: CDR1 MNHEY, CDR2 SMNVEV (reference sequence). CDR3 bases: TGTGCCAGCAGTCCACTAGCGGCCGGGGGGGCGCGGGCTTTCTTT. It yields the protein CASSPLAAGGARAFF.

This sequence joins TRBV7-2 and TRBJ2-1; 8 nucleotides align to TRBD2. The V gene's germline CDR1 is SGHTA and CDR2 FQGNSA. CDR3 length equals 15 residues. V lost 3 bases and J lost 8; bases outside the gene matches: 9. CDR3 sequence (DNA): TGTGCCAGCAGCTTTATCGGGAGGGCCTGGGATGAGCAGTTCTTC. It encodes CASSFIGRAWDEQFF.

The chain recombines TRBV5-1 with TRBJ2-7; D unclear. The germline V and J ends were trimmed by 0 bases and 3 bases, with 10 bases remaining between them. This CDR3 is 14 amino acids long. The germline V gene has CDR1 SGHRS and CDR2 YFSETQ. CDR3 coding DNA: TGCGCCAGCAGCTTGGGCGACATCATCTACGAGCAGTACTTC. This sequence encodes CASSLGDIIYEQYF.

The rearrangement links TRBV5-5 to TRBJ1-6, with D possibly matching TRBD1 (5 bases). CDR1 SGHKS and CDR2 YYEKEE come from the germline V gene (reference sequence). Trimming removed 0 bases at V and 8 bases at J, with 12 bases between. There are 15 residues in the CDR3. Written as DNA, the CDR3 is TGTGCCAGCAGCTTGGGACACAGGCCTGATTCACCCCTCCACTTT. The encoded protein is CASSLGHRPDSPLHF.

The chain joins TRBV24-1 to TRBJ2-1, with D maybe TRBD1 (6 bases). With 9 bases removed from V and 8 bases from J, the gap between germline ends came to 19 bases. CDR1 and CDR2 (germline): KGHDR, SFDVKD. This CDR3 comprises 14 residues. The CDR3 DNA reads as TGTGCCACCTCCTCCGGCAGGGGTGGCGATGAGCAGTTCTTC. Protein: CATSSGRGGDEQFF.

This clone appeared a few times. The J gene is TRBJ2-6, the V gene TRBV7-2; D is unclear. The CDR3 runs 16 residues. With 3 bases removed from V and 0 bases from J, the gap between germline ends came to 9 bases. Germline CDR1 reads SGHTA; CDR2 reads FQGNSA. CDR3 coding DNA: TGTGCCAGCAGCTTCATGGCCCCCTCTGGGGCCAACGTCCTGACTTTC. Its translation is CASSFMAPSGANVLTF.

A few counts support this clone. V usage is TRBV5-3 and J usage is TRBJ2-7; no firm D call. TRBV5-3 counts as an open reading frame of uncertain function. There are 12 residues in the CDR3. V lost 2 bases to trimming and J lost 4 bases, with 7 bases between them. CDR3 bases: TGTGCCAGAAGCTTTGAGAGATACGAGCAGTACTTC. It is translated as CARSFERYEQYF.

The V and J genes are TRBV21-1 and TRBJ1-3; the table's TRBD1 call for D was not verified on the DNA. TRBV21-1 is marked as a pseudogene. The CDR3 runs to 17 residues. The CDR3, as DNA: TGTGCCAGCAGCAAAGCGGGGCAGGGTTTCTCTGGAAACACCATATATTTT. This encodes CASSKAGQGFSGNTIYF.

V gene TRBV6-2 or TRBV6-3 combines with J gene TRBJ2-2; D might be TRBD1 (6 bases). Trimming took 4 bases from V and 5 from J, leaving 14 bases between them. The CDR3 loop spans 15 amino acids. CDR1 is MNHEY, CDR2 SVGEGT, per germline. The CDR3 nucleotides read TGTGCCAGCAGTTCCCACCAGGGGATGACCGGGGAGCTGTTTTTT. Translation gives CASSSHQGMTGELFF.

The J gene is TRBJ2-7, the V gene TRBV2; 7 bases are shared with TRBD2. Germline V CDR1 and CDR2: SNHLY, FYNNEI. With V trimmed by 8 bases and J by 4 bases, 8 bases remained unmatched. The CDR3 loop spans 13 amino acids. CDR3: CASRGGGRYEQYF. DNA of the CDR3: TGTGCCAGCCGTGGAGGCGGGAGATACGAGCAGTACTTC.

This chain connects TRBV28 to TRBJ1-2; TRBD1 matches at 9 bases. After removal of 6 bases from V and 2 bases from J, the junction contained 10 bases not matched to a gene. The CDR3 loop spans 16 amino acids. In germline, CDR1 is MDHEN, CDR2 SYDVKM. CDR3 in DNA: TGTGCCAGCAGCAAAATAGGGACAGGGAAGAACTATGGCTACACCTTC. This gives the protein CASSKIGTGKNYGYTF.

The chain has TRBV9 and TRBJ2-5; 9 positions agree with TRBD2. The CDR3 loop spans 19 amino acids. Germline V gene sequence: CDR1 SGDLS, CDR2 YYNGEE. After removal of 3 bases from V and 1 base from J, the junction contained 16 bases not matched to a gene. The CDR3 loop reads CASSAYLAGDSSVQETQYF. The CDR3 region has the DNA TGTGCCAGCAGCGCCTACTTAGCGGGGGACAGCTCGGTCCAAGAGACCCAGTACTTC.

CDR3 bases: TGTGCCAGCAGTTTGCGGGCCATCAACACTGAAGCTTTCTTT. It translates to CASSLRAINTEAFF. The chain uses TRBV27 and TRBJ1-1; D is unresolved. Trimming left V 3 bases short and J 2 bases short, with 10 bases between. From germline, CDR1 is MNHEY and CDR2 SMNVEV (reference sequence). This CDR3 region has 14 residues.

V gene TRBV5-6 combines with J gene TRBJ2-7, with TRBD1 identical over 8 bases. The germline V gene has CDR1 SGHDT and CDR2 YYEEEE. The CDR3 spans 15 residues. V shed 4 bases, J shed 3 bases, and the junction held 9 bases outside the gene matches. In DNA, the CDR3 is TGTGCCAGCAGCCTGCGACAGGGGCGCTACTACGAGCAGTACTTC. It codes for CASSLRQGRYYEQYF. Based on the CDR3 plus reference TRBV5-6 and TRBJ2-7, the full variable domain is DAGVTQSPTHLIKTRGQQVTLRCSPKSGHDTVSWYQQALGQGPQFIFQYYEEEERQRGNFPDRFSGHQFPNYSSELNVNALLLGDSALYLCASSLRQGRYYEQYFGPGTRLTVT.

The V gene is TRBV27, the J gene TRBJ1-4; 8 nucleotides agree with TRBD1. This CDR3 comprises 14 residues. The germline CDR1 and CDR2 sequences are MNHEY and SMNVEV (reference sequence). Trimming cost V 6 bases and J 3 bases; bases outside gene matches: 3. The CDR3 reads CASRAQGANEKLFF. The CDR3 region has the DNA TGTGCCAGCAGGGCACAGGGGGCTAATGAAAAACTGTTTTTT.

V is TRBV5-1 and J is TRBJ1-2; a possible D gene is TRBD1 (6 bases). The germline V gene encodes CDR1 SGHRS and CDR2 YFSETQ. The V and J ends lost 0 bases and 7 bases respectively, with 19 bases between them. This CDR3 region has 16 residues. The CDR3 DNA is TGCGCCAGCAGCTTGGTAATCTCCCGACAGGCCAGTGGCTACACCTTC. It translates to CASSLVISRQASGYTF.